The clone carrying this T cell receptor (beta chain) appeared once. This CDR3 is built from 15 residues. Germline V lookup: CDR1 LGHNA, CDR2 YNFKEQ. V gave up 1 base and J gave up 5 bases, with 14 bases separating them. This sample was taken from a study of control samples from healthy donors and cancer patients. Produced via immunoSEQ multiplex PCR; TCRdb's table is partial and in-frame only. This table has about 120,000 clones, around nine tenths appearing once. The rearrangement uses TRBV4-2 and TRBJ1-1; D possibly corresponds to TRBD1 (5 bases). The material sequenced was blood. The sequence was obtained from a man aged 25 to 45 in good health. DNA of the CDR3: TGTGCCAGCAGCCAAGCCCGAACAGGAGGAACTGAAGCTTTCTTT. This sequence encodes CASSQARTGGTEAFF.